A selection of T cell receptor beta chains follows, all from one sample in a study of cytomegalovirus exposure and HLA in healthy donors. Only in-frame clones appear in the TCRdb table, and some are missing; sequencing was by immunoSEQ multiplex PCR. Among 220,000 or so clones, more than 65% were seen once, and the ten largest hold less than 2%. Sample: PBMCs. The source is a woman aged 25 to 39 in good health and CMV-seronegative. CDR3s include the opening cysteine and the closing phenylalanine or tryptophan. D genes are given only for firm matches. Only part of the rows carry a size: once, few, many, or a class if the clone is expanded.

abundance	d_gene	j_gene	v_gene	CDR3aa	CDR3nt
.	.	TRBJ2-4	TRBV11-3	CASSLLRPIQYF	TGTGCCAGCAGCTTACTTCGTCCCATTCAGTACTTC
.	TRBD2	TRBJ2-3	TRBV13	CASSQSRGGGGADTQYF	TGTGCCAGCAGCCAGAGTCGGGGGGGTGGAGGGGCAGATACGCAGTATTTT
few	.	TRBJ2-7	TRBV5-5	CASSQNNRLSVYEQYF	TGTGCCAGCAGCCAGAATAACCGCCTGAGCGTCTATGAGCAGTACTTC
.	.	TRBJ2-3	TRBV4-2	CASSLAEVTDTQYF	TGTGCCAGCAGCCTCGCAGAGGTCACAGATACGCAGTATTTT
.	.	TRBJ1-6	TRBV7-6	CASRLEGEGNSPLHF	TGTGCCAGCAGGCTAGAGGGGGAAGGTAATTCACCCCTCCACTTT
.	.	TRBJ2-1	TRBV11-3	CASSPGGNEQFF	TGTGCCAGCAGCCCCGGGGGTAATGAGCAGTTCTTC
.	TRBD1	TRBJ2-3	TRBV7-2	CASSPQGATDTQYF	TGTGCCAGCAGCCCCCAGGGGGCCACAGATACGCAGTATTTT
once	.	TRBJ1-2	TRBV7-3	CASSSDGTAGGYTF	TGTGCCAGCAGCTCCGACGGTACAGCAGGCGGCTACACCTTC
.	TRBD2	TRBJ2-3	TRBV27	CVSSLQGLAGRTDTQYF	TGTGTCAGCAGTTTACAGGGGCTAGCGGGAAGGACAGATACGCAGTATTTT
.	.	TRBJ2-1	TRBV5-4	CASSTTGSNEQFF	TGTGCCAGCAGCACCACAGGATCCAATGAGCAGTTCTTC
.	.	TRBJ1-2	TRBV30	CAWNRDHGYTF	TGTGCCTGGAACAGGGATCATGGCTACACCTTC
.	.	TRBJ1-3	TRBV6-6	CASRPGNGNTIYF	TGTGCCAGCAGGCCAGGAAATGGAAACACCATATATTTT